This T cell receptor beta chain appears in the sequencing data of a study of blood T cell repertoires in COVID-19. Study background: Acute and convalescent COVID-19 samples came from the United States, Italy and Spain. T cells, B-cell-depleted T cells, or PBMCs supplied cDNA or gDNA.

This clone was seen only once. Generated by immunoSEQ multiplex PCR, the TCRdb table keeps only in-frame clones and is missing some. The sample records approximately 210,000 clones, 82% being singletons. In germline, CDR1 is SGHKS, CDR2 YYEKEE (reference sequence). The CDR3 contains 14 residues. Trimming cost V 2 bases and J 4 bases; bases outside gene matches: 5. Residents of 20 to 25 US areas, aged about 18 to 89 years, made up the participants. What was sequenced was PBMCs or T cells enriched from blood (not recorded which). The chain combines TRBV5-5 with TRBJ2-5, with TRBD1 identical over 7 bases. The clonotype was recovered from a man in his forties who had recovered from COVID-19. The DNA for the CDR3 is TGTGCCAGCAGCTTCGAGGGGGCTAGAGAGACCCAGTACTTC. Translation gives CASSFEGARETQYF.